The 17 T cell receptor beta chains below all came from one sample that was sequenced in a study of blood T cell repertoires in COVID-19. Data came from immunoSEQ multiplex PCR; TCRdb stores just in-frame clones and leaves some out. The sample has about 300,000 clones; around 84% are singletons. Source material: peripheral blood. Source of these receptors: a human donor with COVID-19, enrolled during active disease. The donor label of this sample is uncertain.

The rearrangement links TRBV19 to TRBJ2-2, with a possible D match to TRBD1 (6 bases). CDR3 length equals 16 residues. CDR1 and CDR2 (germline): LNHDA, SQIVND (reference sequence). The ends were cut back, 4 bases at V and 2 bases at J, with 14 bases in the middle. As DNA, the CDR3 is TGTGCCAGTAGTAAGTTGTGGACAGAAAACACCGGGGAGCTGTTTTTT. As protein: CASSKLWTENTGELFF.

This chain links TRBV9 with TRBJ2-2; TRBD1 might be the D (6 bases). Trimming removed 0 bases at V and 6 bases at J, with 6 bases between. This CDR3 contains 13 residues. From germline, CDR1 is SGDLS and CDR2 YYNGEE. The CDR3 DNA reads TGTGCCAGCAGCGTAGGGACAGCCGGGGAGCTGTTTTTT. Translating it yields CASSVGTAGELFF.

DNA of the CDR3: TGCGCCAGCAGCCAAGGAGGCAGGGGGAGCACAGATACGCAGTATTTT. It is translated as CASSQGGRGSTDTQYF. This chain connects TRBV4-3 to TRBJ2-3; 7 bases align to TRBD1. J lost 0 bases, V lost 1 base, and 4 bases had no gene match. This CDR3 is built from 16 residues. Germline CDR1 LGHNA, CDR2 YSLEER.

This clone was detected once. Germline and junction disagree at one end, which may indicate a read error. CDR3 in DNA: TGTGCTAGCAGCCGGACAGGGGTGGGAGAGACCCAGTACTTC. Amino acids: CASSRTGVGETQYF. The rearrangement uses TRBV7-6 and TRBJ2-5, with 9 bases aligning to TRBD1. This CDR3 is built from 14 residues. CDR1 is SGHVS, CDR2 FNYEAQ, per germline. The variable domain in full, with the rest retrieved from reference TRBV7-6 and TRBJ2-5, is GAGVSQSPRYKVTKRGQDVALRCDPISGHVSLYWYRQALGQGPEFLTYFNYEAQQDKSGLPNDRFSAERPEGSISTLTIQRTEQRDSAMYRCASSRTGVGETQYFGPGTRLLVL.

This clone was detected a few times. The genes are TRBV10-3 and TRBJ2-3; D might be TRBD2 (5 bases). Germline-derived CDR1 and CDR2 are ENHRY and SYGVKD. Trimming pared 9 bases from V and 5 bases from J, leaving 18 bases between. CDR3 length: 14 amino acids. CDR3 amino acids: CAISLGAEGDTQYF. As DNA, the CDR3 is TGTGCCATTTCCTTAGGAGCCGAGGGAGATACGCAGTATTTT.

This sequence joins TRBV28 and TRBJ2-7; D assignment may be TRBD1 or TRBD2 (10 bases each). Germline values: CDR1 MDHEN, CDR2 SYDVKM. The CDR3 spans 19 residues. The germline V and J ends were trimmed by 6 bases and 5 bases, with 32 bases remaining between them. This CDR3 is CASSPLRQGAAGGPHEQYF. In DNA, the CDR3 is TGTGCCAGCAGCCCCCTAAGACAGGGGGCAGCGGGAGGGCCCCACGAGCAGTACTTC. The variable domain in full, completed from reference TRBV28 and TRBJ2-7, reads DVKVTQSSRYLVKRTGEKVFLECVQDMDHENMFWYRQDPGLGLRLIYFSYDVKMKEKGDIPEGYSVSREKKERFSLILESASTNQTSMYLCASSPLRQGAAGGPHEQYFGPGTRLTVT.

This rearrangement joins TRBV18 to TRBJ1-4; 7 bases match TRBD1. With 2 bases clipped from V and 4 bases from J, the junction kept 7 bases outside the gene matches. Germline V gives CDR1 KGHSH, CDR2 LQKENI. The CDR3 runs 16 residues. The CDR3 protein is CASSPTPTGSNEKLFF. CDR3 coding DNA: TGTGCCAGCTCACCAACTCCGACAGGGAGTAATGAAAAACTGTTTTTT.

This CDR3 reads CASSINRAEQFF. As DNA, the CDR3 is TGTGCCAGTAGTATTAACAGGGCTGAGCAGTTCTTC. J is TRBJ2-1 and V is TRBV19; D might be TRBD1 (6 bases). The CDR3 loop spans 12 amino acids. The V end lost 3 bases, the J end lost 9 bases, and 9 bases lay between the germline ends. Looked up from germline, CDR1 is LNHDA and CDR2 is SQIVND (reference sequence).

The chain has TRBV28 and TRBJ2-5; D might be TRBD1 (5 bases). Trimming stripped 6 bases from V and 1 base from J, with 15 bases between. The germline gives CDR1 MDHEN, CDR2 SYDVKM. CDR3 length: 15 residues. The CDR3: CASSRSGLSQETQYF. As DNA, the CDR3 is TGTGCCAGCAGCCGCTCAGGGTTGAGCCAAGAGACCCAGTACTTC.

This clone has a handful of counts. The chain combines TRBV3-1 (or the pseudogene TRBV3-2) with TRBJ2-3; TRBD2 agrees at 7 bases. The CDR3 spans 15 residues. Germline loops: CDR1 LGHDT, CDR2 YNNKEL (reference sequence). V dropped 4 bases and J dropped 4; count of bases not matched to a gene: 8. The CDR3 DNA is TGTGCCAGCAGCCCCTTGGGCGGGAGTCCAGATACGCAGTATTTT. Amino acid sequence: CASSPLGGSPDTQYF.

This chain uses TRBV19 with TRBJ2-5, with 14 nucleotides matching TRBD2. Germline CDR1 and CDR2: LNHDA and SQIVND (reference sequence). The ends lost 4 bases at V and 7 bases at J; junction bases unmatched: 11. This CDR3 region has 17 residues. In DNA form, the CDR3 reads TGTGCCAGTAGTACACATTCGGGACTAGCGGGAGAAGGGACCCAGTACTTC. As protein: CASSTHSGLAGEGTQYF.

This chain links TRBV5-1 with TRBJ2-2; D possibly corresponds to TRBD2 (6 bases). Germline CDR1 is SGHRS and CDR2 is YFSETQ. The CDR3 contains 15 residues. With 6 bases removed from V and 0 bases from J, the gap between germline ends came to 12 bases. CDR3 protein: CASTRGGTNTGELFF. In nucleotides, the CDR3 is TGCGCCAGCACGCGCGGAGGGACGAACACCGGGGAGCTGTTTTTT.

The chain uses TRBV19 and TRBJ1-5, with a weak D call TRBD1 (5 bases). The CDR3 spans 15 residues. V was trimmed by 6 bases and J by 5 bases, leaving 17 bases between them. Germline-derived CDR1 and CDR2 are LNHDA and SQIVND (reference sequence). The CDR3 here is CASSNYRGRDQPQHF. The CDR3 DNA is TGTGCCAGTAGCAATTATCGGGGGAGGGATCAGCCCCAGCATTTT.

This clone was seen a handful of times. The chain has TRBV28 and TRBJ1-5; 12 bases map to TRBD1. From germline, CDR1 is MDHEN and CDR2 SYDVKM. V trimming: 5 bases; J trimming: 2 bases; junction bases outside the gene matches: 10. The CDR3 runs 18 residues. The CDR3 bases are TGTGCCAGCAGTCCCGCCGGGACAGGGGGCTGGGGCAATCAGCCCCAGCATTTT. It encodes CASSPAGTGGWGNQPQHF.

The chain recombines TRBV9 with TRBJ2-7; D unclear. V lost 0 bases, J lost 5 bases, and 15 bases lay in between. Germline V CDR1 and CDR2: SGDLS, YYNGEE. The CDR3 is 15 residues long. This chain's CDR3 is CASSVDHTPRHEQYF. DNA for the CDR3: TGTGCCAGCAGCGTAGATCACACCCCGAGGCACGAGCAGTACTTC.

The chain has TRBV6-5 and TRBJ1-4; TRBD1 aligns across 7 bases. The germline V gene has CDR1 MNHEY and CDR2 SVGAGI. J lost 8 bases, V lost 6 bases, and 6 bases had no gene match. The CDR3 totals 13 residues. CDR3: CASSHRGGEKLFF. The DNA for the CDR3 is TGTGCCAGCAGCCACAGGGGTGGAGAAAAACTGTTTTTT.

This chain uses TRBV4-1 with TRBJ2-2; 9 positions match TRBD1. Germline lookup yields CDR1 MGHRA and CDR2 YSYEKL. With V trimmed by 3 bases and J by 5 bases, 1 base remained unmatched. CDR3 size: 14 residues. For the CDR3, the DNA is TGCGCCAGCAGCCAGGACAGGGGAACCGGGGAGCTGTTTTTT. Its protein is CASSQDRGTGELFF.